This TCR beta chain was documented in a study of breast tumors, draining lymph nodes, adjacent tissues. Looked up from germline, CDR1 is LGHNA and CDR2 is YSLEER. The CDR3 length is 17 residues. Trimming cost V 0 bases and J 8 bases; bases outside gene matches: 12. MiXCR, run by TCRdb on the multiplex PCR reads, gives a single entry per CDR3 protein. In the table there are roughly 8,300 distinct CDR3 sequences, around 42% of which are singletons. The sequence came from a female donor with breast cancer. Some clones in this sample may be carry-over from other donors' samples. Source material: tumor-adjacent breast tissue. The rearrangement uses TRBV4-3 and TRBJ2-1, with 8 positions matching TRBD2. DNA for the CDR3: TGCGCCAGCAGCCAAGAACCCAGCGGGAGTGGGAGAGATGAGCAGTTCTTC. This gives the protein CASSQEPSGSGRDEQFF.